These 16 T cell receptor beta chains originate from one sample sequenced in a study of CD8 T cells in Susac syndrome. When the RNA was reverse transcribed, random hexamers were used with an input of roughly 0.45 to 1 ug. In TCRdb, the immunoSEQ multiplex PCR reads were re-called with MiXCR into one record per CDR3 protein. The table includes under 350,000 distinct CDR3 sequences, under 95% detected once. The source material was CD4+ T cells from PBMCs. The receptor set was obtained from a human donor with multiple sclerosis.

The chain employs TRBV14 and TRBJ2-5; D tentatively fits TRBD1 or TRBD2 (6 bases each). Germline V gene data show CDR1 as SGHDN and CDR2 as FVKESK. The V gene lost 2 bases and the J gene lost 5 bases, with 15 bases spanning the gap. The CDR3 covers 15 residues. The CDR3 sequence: CASSQTLQGGETQYF. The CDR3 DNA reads TGTGCCAGCAGCCAAACCTTACAGGGAGGTGAGACCCAGTACTTC.

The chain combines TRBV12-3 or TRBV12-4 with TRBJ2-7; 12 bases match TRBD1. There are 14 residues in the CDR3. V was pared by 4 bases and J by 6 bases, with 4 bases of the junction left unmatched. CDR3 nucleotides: TGTGCCAGCAGTTGGGGGACAGGGGGCGGCGAGCAGTACTTC. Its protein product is CASSWGTGGGEQYF.

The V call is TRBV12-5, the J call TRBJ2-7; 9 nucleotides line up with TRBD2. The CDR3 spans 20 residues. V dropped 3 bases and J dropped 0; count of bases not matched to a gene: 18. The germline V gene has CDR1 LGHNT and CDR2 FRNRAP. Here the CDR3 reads CASGLNPWVSGSDNSYEQYF. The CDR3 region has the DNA TGTGCTAGTGGTTTAAATCCCTGGGTTAGCGGGAGCGACAACTCCTACGAGCAGTACTTC. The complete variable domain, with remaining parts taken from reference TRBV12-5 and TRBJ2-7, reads DARVTQTPRHKVTEMGQEVTMRCQPILGHNTVFWYRQTMMQGLELLAYFRNRAPLDDSGMPKDRFSAEMPDATLATLKIQPSEPRDSAVYFCASGLNPWVSGSDNSYEQYFGPGTRLTVT.

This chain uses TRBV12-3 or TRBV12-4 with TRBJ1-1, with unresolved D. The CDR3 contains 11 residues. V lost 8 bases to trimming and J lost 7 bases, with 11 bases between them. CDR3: CASGRWVEAFF. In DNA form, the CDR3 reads TGTGCCAGCGGGCGGTGGGTTGAAGCTTTCTTT.

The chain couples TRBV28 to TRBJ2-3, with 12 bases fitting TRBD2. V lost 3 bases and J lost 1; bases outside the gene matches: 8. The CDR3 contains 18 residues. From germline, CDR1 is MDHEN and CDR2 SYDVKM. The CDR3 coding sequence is TGTGCCAGCAGTTTTCCCCTAGCGGGAGGGACTCGCACAGATACGCAGTATTTT. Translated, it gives CASSFPLAGGTRTDTQYF.

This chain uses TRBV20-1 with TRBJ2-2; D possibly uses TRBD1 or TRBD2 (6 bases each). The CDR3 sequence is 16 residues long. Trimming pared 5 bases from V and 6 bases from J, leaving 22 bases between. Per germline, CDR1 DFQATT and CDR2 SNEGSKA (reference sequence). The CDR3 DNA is TGCAGTGCTGCGGGACACTCTAACTTAGGGGCCGGGGAGCTGTTTTTT. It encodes CSAAGHSNLGAGELFF.

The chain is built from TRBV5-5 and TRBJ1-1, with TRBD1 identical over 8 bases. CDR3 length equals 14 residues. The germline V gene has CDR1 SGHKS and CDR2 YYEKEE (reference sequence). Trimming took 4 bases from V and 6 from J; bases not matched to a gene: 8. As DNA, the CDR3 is TGTGCCAGCAGCCTTCAGACAGGGGCCCCTGAAGCTTTCTTT. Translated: CASSLQTGAPEAFF. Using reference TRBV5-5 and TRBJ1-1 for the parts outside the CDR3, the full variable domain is DAGVTQSPTHLIKTRGQQVTLRCSPISGHKSVSWYQQVLGQGPQFIFQYYEKEERGRGNFPDRFSARQFPNYSSELNVNALLLGDSALYLCASSLQTGAPEAFFGQGTRLTVV.

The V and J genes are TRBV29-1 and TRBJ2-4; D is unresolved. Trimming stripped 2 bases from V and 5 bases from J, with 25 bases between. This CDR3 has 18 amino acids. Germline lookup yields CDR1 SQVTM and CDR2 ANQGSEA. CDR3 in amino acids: CSVEKILKGRTWQNIQYF. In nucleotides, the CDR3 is TGCAGCGTTGAAAAGATACTGAAAGGGCGTACATGGCAAAACATTCAGTACTTC.

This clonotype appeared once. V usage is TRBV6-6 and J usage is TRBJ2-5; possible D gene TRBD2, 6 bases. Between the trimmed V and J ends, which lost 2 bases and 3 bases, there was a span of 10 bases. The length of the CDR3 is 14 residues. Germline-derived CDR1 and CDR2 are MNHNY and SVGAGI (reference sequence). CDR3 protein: CASSYPGTEETQYF. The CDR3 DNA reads TGTGCCAGCAGTTACCCCGGGACTGAAGAGACCCAGTACTTC.

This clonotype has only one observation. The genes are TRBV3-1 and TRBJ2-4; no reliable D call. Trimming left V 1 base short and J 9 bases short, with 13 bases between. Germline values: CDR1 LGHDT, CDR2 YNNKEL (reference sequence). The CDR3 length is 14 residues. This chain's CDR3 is CASSQGGNPGIQYF. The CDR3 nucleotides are TGTGCCAGCAGCCAAGGGGGAAACCCTGGCATTCAGTACTTC.

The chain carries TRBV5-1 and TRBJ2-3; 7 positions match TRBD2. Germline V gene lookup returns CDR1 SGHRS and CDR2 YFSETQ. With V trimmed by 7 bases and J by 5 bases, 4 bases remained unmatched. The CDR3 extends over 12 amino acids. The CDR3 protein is CASGLGVDTQYF. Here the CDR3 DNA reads TGCGCCAGCGGACTAGGAGTAGATACGCAGTATTTT.

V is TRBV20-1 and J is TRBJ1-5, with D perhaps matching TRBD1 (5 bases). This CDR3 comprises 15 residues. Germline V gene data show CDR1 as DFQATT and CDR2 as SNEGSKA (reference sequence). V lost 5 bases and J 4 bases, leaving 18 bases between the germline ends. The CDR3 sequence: CSAGRGAWENQPQHF. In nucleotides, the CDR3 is TGCAGTGCTGGCCGAGGGGCATGGGAAAATCAGCCCCAGCATTTT.

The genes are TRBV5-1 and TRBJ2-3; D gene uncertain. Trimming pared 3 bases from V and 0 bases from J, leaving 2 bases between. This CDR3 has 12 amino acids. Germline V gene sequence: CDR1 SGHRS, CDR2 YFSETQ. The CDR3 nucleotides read TGCGCCAGCAGCTGGAGCACAGATACGCAGTATTTT. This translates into CASSWSTDTQYF.

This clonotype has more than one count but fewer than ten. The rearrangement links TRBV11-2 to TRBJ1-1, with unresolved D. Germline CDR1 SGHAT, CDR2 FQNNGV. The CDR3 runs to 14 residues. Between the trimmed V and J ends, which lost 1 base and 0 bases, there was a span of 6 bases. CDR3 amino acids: CASSLGRMNTEAFF. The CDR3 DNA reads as TGTGCCAGCAGCTTAGGACGGATGAACACTGAAGCTTTCTTT.

Here the CDR3 DNA reads TGTGCCAGCACCCGGTTTAGCGGGATGGACGAGCAGTACTTC. Translated: CASTRFSGMDEQYF. V usage is TRBV3-1 and J usage is TRBJ2-7; TRBD2 matches at 8 bases. The V segment lost 7 bases and the J segment 5 bases; nucleotides outside the gene matches: 10. This CDR3 has 14 residues. Per the germline V gene, CDR1 is LGHDT and CDR2 is YNNKEL (reference sequence).

DNA of the CDR3: TGCAGCGTTGACGGGACAGCTTCTTATGGCTACACCTTC. Translation: CSVDGTASYGYTF. The chain recombines TRBV29-1 with TRBJ1-2; 7 nucleotides match TRBD1. Unmatched junction bases numbered 6, after V lost 3 bases and J lost 5 bases. The length of the CDR3 is 13 residues. Germline CDR1 SQVTM, CDR2 ANQGSEA.